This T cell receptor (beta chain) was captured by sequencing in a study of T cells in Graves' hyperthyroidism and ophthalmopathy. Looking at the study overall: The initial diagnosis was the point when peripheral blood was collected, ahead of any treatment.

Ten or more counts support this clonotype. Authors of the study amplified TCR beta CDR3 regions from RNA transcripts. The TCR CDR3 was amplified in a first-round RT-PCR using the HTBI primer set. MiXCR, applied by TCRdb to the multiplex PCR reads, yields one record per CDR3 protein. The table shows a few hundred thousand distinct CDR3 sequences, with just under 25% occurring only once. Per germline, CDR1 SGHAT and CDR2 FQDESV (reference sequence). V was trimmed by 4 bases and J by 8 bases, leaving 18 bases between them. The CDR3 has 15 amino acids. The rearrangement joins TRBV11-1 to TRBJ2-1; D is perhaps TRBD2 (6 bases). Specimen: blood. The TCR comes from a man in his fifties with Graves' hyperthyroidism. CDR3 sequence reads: CASSSTGTPTDEQFF. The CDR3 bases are TGTGCCAGCAGCTCCACCGGGACTCCTACCGATGAGCAGTTCTTC.